Presented here are 22 T cell receptor beta chains from one specimen sequenced in a study of identical twins. TCRdb re-derived calls from the 5' RACE reads in MiXCR, one entry per CDR3 protein. Of around 230,000 distinct CDR3 sequences in the sample, roughly 7.1% were seen once. This same sample was also taken into another study, of T cells expressing NK-cell markers.

What was sequenced was CD8+ T cells sorted from blood. The origin of the receptors is a woman aged 18-29 years in good health.

Many counts were recorded for this clonotype. The genes are TRBV11-2 and TRBJ2-7; maybe TRBD1 (7 bases). V lost 5 bases to trimming and J lost 5 bases, with 16 bases between them. Looked up from germline, CDR1 is SGHAT and CDR2 is FQNNGV. The CDR3 has 14 residues. For the CDR3, the DNA is TGTGCCAGCAGCCAGTTCCAGGGGGGCGACGAGCAGTACTTC. Amino acids: CASSQFQGGDEQYF.

This clonotype was recorded at least ten times. V usage is TRBV12-3 or TRBV12-4 and J usage is TRBJ2-3; tentatively, D is TRBD2 (6 bases). V lost 3 bases and J 4 bases, leaving 8 bases between the germline ends. This CDR3 region has 13 residues. This CDR3 is CASSLTRADTQYF. For the CDR3, the DNA is TGTGCCAGCAGTTTGACTAGGGCAGATACGCAGTATTTT.

The rearrangement joins TRBV12-5 to TRBJ2-1; D is uncertain. Germline V gene sequence: CDR1 LGHNT, CDR2 FRNRAP. The CDR3 contains 13 residues. V was pared by 0 bases and J by 10 bases, with 10 bases between. Here the CDR3 DNA reads TGTGCTAGTGGTTTGGTGGACCCTAGGGAGCAGTTCTTC. Protein product: CASGLVDPREQFF.

This chain connects TRBV9 to TRBJ2-3; TRBD2 might be the D (6 bases). The CDR3 extends over 16 amino acids. Germline V lookup: CDR1 SGDLS, CDR2 YYNGEE. Trimming removed 0 bases from V and 4 bases from J, with 15 bases in between. The CDR3 nucleotides read TGTGCCAGCAGCGTAGAGCGGGCGGGCATAGCAGATACGCAGTATTTT. As protein: CASSVERAGIADTQYF.

This clonotype was found many times. The chain links TRBV29-1 to TRBJ2-2, with TRBD1 identical over 7 bases. The CDR3 totals 12 residues. Germline V gives CDR1 SQVTM, CDR2 ANQGSEA. V shed 4 bases, J shed 6 bases, and the junction held 2 bases outside the gene matches. CDR3 region: CSVGQGAGELFF. The CDR3 coding sequence is TGCAGCGTTGGACAGGGCGCCGGGGAGCTGTTTTTT.

This sequence joins TRBV6-1 and TRBJ1-1, with a weak D call TRBD1 (6 bases). V was clipped by 6 bases and J by 3 bases, with 20 bases between them. The germline CDR1 and CDR2 sequences are MNHNS and SASEGT. The CDR3 runs to 16 residues. The CDR3 sequence: CASSPLQGWGDTEAFF. The CDR3 bases are TGTGCCAGCAGCCCCCTACAGGGATGGGGCGACACTGAAGCTTTCTTT.

There are a few counts of this clonotype. The chain combines TRBV5-6 with TRBJ2-1, with TRBD2 matching over 7 bases. The germline V gene has CDR1 SGHDT and CDR2 YYEEEE. CDR3 length: 15 amino acids. V gave up 4 bases and J gave up 7 bases; unmatched junction bases: 11. In DNA form, the CDR3 reads TGTGCCAGCAGCAACGACGGACTAGTGAGAAATGAGCAGTTCTTC. This codes for CASSNDGLVRNEQFF.

This clonotype was found a few times. The chain has TRBV9 and TRBJ2-6, with D possibly being TRBD1 (6 bases). The CDR3 is 14 residues long. Deletions cut 7 bases from V and 4 bases from J, with 12 bases between. Germline lookup yields CDR1 SGDLS and CDR2 YYNGEE. The CDR3 protein is CASRGGSGANVLTF. Written as DNA, the CDR3 is TGTGCCAGCCGTGGGGGCTCCGGGGCCAACGTCCTGACTTTC.

This clonotype came up a few times. V usage is TRBV9 and J usage is TRBJ2-7; perhaps TRBD1 as D (5 bases). Trimming took off 3 bases at V and 0 bases at J, with 16 bases between the two ends. This CDR3 has 16 residues. Germline V CDR1 and CDR2: SGDLS, YYNGEE. DNA for the CDR3: TGTGCCAGCAGCGGAGACCAGGGTTGGGGCTCCTACGAGCAGTACTTC. Its translation is CASSGDQGWGSYEQYF.

There are a few counts of this clonotype. The rearrangement joins TRBV5-1 to TRBJ2-5, with D unclear. Germline loops: CDR1 SGHRS, CDR2 YFSETQ. V gave up 0 bases and J gave up 0 bases, with 9 bases separating them. The CDR3 covers 15 residues. This CDR3 is CASSLGPRYQETQYF. The CDR3 DNA reads TGCGCCAGCAGCTTGGGACCGCGGTACCAAGAGACCCAGTACTTC.

In its sample, this clonotype was seen a few times. V usage is TRBV7-9 and J usage is TRBJ1-1; D might be TRBD1 (5 bases). Trimming cost V 5 bases and J 12 bases, with 16 bases left between them. This CDR3 is 12 amino acids long. Germline CDR1 reads SEHNR; CDR2 reads FQNEAQ (reference sequence). The CDR3 DNA sequence: TGTGCCAGCAGCCGGTGGGGCGATAGGTCTTTCTTT. It encodes CASSRWGDRSFF.

Ten or more counts support this clonotype. This sequence joins TRBV27 and TRBJ1-1; perhaps TRBD1 as D (6 bases). V was pared by 2 bases and J by 8 bases, with 9 bases between. The germline gives CDR1 MNHEY, CDR2 SMNVEV (reference sequence). The CDR3 is 12 residues long. The CDR3 bases are TGTGCCAGCAGTTTAAGGGGGATGGAAGCTTTCTTT. Residues: CASSLRGMEAFF.

The CDR3 spells CAILTGPLEQYF. As DNA, the CDR3 is TGTGCCATCTTAACAGGGCCTCTCGAGCAGTACTTC. The chain employs TRBV2 and TRBJ2-7; possibly TRBD1 for D (6 bases). Germline assignment: CDR1 SNHLY and CDR2 FYNNEI. This CDR3 is 12 amino acids long. V lost 10 bases and J 6 bases, leaving 16 bases between the germline ends.

This clonotype was seen a few times. The V gene is TRBV11-3, the J gene TRBJ2-1; the match to TRBD2 covers 8 bases. The length of the CDR3 is 16 residues. The germline V gene encodes CDR1 SGHNT and CDR2 YENEEA. V lost 1 base, J lost 6 bases, and 8 bases stayed unmatched. The CDR3 DNA follows: TGTGCCAGCAGCTTAGCCCACGGGACTAGACCCAATGAGCAGTTCTTC. This sequence encodes CASSLAHGTRPNEQFF.

This clonotype was recorded a few times. The chain has TRBV30 and TRBJ1-5; a weak D match, TRBD1 (6 bases). The V end lost 2 bases, the J end lost 0 bases, and 11 bases lay between the germline ends. Per the germline V gene, CDR1 is GTSNPN and CDR2 is SVGIG (reference sequence). CDR3 length: 15 amino acids. CDR3 in DNA: TGTGCCTGGAGTCTAGGACAGCATAGCAATCAGCCCCAGCATTTT. As protein: CAWSLGQHSNQPQHF.

There are many counts of this clonotype. The genes are TRBV29-1 and TRBJ1-1; a weak D match, TRBD1 (6 bases). With 3 bases removed from V and 8 bases from J, the gap between germline ends came to 16 bases. CDR1 SQVTM and CDR2 ANQGSEA come from the germline V gene. The CDR3 is 13 amino acids. The CDR3 loop reads CSVDRTGNPEAFF. The CDR3 nucleotides read TGCAGCGTTGACCGAACAGGGAACCCCGAAGCTTTCTTT.

This clonotype was seen ten or more times. This rearrangement joins TRBV7-8 to TRBJ1-1; weak D call: TRBD1 (6 bases). Trimming pared 5 bases from V and 6 bases from J, leaving 13 bases between. Germline assignment: CDR1 SGHVS and CDR2 FQNEAQ. The CDR3 is 13 amino acids. CDR3 in amino acids: CASSPGVRAEAFF. The CDR3 bases are TGTGCCAGCAGCCCAGGGGTGAGAGCTGAAGCTTTCTTT.

V and J are TRBV12-5 and TRBJ1-1; D uncertain. The V end was cut by 4 bases, the J end by 11 bases, with 8 bases between. From germline, CDR1 is LGHNT and CDR2 FRNRAP. This CDR3 region has 10 residues. CDR3: CASGSPDAFF. Here the CDR3 DNA reads TGTGCTAGTGGTTCACCGGACGCTTTCTTT.

This clonotype was counted between two and nine times. The chain combines TRBV12-3 or TRBV12-4 with TRBJ2-7; 9 nucleotides match TRBD1. J lost 5 bases, V lost 6 bases, and 11 bases had no gene match. The CDR3 spans 15 residues. This CDR3 is CASSPVGTGNNEQYF. DNA of the CDR3: TGTGCCAGCAGCCCAGTAGGGACAGGGAACAACGAGCAGTACTTC.

CDR3 protein: CESTLLGLAGTYNEQFF. In nucleotides, the CDR3 is TGTGAGAGCACACTTCTGGGGCTAGCAGGGACCTACAATGAGCAGTTCTTC. The chain uses TRBV5-6 and TRBJ2-1; the D call may be TRBD1 or TRBD2 (5 bases each). The germline CDR1 and CDR2 sequences are SGHDT and YYEEEE. This CDR3 has 17 residues.

The gene calls are TRBV9 and TRBJ2-5; D tentatively reads TRBD1 or TRBD2 (6 bases each). Looked up from germline, CDR1 is SGDLS and CDR2 is YYNGEE. The CDR3 runs 15 residues. V was clipped by 4 bases and J by 4 bases, with 17 bases between them. CDR3 sequence reads: CASSPRGGPGETQYF. For the CDR3, the DNA is TGTGCCAGCAGCCCAAGAGGGGGGCCGGGAGAGACCCAGTACTTC.

This clonotype was observed at least ten times. The rearrangement links TRBV14 to TRBJ2-2; no clear D. Germline CDR1 reads SGHDN; CDR2 reads FVKESK. This CDR3 region has 15 residues. The V and J ends lost 1 base and 4 bases respectively, with 10 bases between them. For the CDR3, the DNA is TGTGCCAGCAGCCAAGTCCTGGGGATCACCGGGGAGCTGTTTTTT. Its protein product is CASSQVLGITGELFF.